Shown below are 16 T cell receptor beta chains from a single sample sequenced in a study of long-term antiretroviral therapy in people with HIV. Researchers report immunoSEQ v3.0 was run at survey level. TCRdb's copy holds only in-frame clones and misses some; the assay was immunoSEQ multiplex PCR. The repertoire has around 37,000 clones, roughly 85% of them found once; the top ten carry 3.5% to 4.5%. Here the sequenced sample was unsorted PBMCs, taken around 3.3 years after starting antiretroviral therapy. The receptors come from a man aged 18 to 30 with HIV.

The CDR3 region is CSVEWGPGGYTF. CDR3 nucleotide sequence: TGCAGCGTTGAATGGGGGCCCGGTGGCTACACCTTC. The chain carries TRBV29-1 and TRBJ1-2, with D maybe TRBD1 (6 bases). CDR1 and CDR2 from the germline V gene are SQVTM and ANQGSEA. The CDR3 is 12 residues long. V was shortened by 2 bases and J by 7 bases, with 11 bases between the two germline ends.

Here the CDR3 DNA reads TGTGCCAGCAGCAGAAGTACCAGAGGGACAGGGGGCTTGGATGGCTACACCTTC. It codes for CASSRSTRGTGGLDGYTF. The chain links TRBV7-6 to TRBJ1-2; 12 bases align to TRBD1. The CDR3 spans 18 residues. The J segment lost 6 bases and the V segment lost 5 bases, leaving 16 bases of the junction unmatched. Germline values: CDR1 SGHVS, CDR2 FNYEAQ.

This clone was recorded once. V is TRBV27 and J is TRBJ2-4; D remains ambiguous. Deletions cut 5 bases from V and 14 bases from J, with 22 bases between. The CDR3 extends over 14 amino acids. Germline V gene lookup returns CDR1 MNHEY and CDR2 SMNVEV (reference sequence). Written as DNA, the CDR3 is TGTGCCAGCAGTCTAGGTTCCGCCGCGGAGCCGGAGTACTTC. Translated, it gives CASSLGSAAEPEYF.

This clone was counted only a few times. The chain joins TRBV15 to TRBJ1-5; possible D gene TRBD1, 5 bases. Between the trimmed V and J ends, which lost 2 bases and 3 bases, there was a span of 14 bases. The germline V gene has CDR1 LNHNV and CDR2 YYDKDF (reference sequence). The CDR3 runs to 16 residues. The CDR3 reads CATSRRARADNQPQHF. The CDR3 coding sequence is TGTGCCACCAGCAGACGGGCCAGGGCTGACAATCAGCCCCAGCATTTT. The variable domain in full, with the rest retrieved from reference TRBV15 and TRBJ1-5, is DAMVIQNPRYQVTQFGKPVTLSCSQTLNHNVMYWYQQKSSQAPKLLFHYYDKDFNNEADTPDNFQSRRPNTSFCFLDIRSPGLGDTAMYLCATSRRARADNQPQHFGDGTRLSIL.

The chain carries TRBV28 and TRBJ1-1; D remains unclear. The germline gives CDR1 MDHEN, CDR2 SYDVKM. Deletions cut 6 bases from V and 8 bases from J, with 13 bases between. The CDR3 is 12 amino acids. CDR3 in DNA: TGTGCCAGCAGGAGATCAGAGGGCGAAGCTTTCTTT. It encodes CASRRSEGEAFF.

V usage is TRBV5-4 and J usage is TRBJ1-1; tentatively, D is TRBD1 (6 bases). V was cut by 0 bases and J by 1 base, with 13 bases left in between. The CDR3 is made up of 16 amino acids. CDR1 is SGHNT, CDR2 YYREEE, per germline (reference sequence). This CDR3 is CASSLGGRGSNTEAFF. CDR3 in DNA: TGTGCCAGCAGCTTGGGGGGCAGGGGATCGAACACTGAAGCTTTCTTT.

This chain joins TRBV6-5 and TRBJ2-7; D is uncertain. Germline V gene data show CDR1 as MNHEY and CDR2 as SVGAGI. This CDR3 comprises 14 residues. Trimming cost V 5 bases and J 2 bases, with 13 bases left between them. The CDR3 coding sequence is TGTGCCAGCAGTCCCTGGAGAGGCACCTACGAGCAGTACTTC. Translated: CASSPWRGTYEQYF.

The V call is TRBV28, the J call TRBJ2-4, with a weak D call TRBD1 (5 bases). Germline CDR1 MDHEN, CDR2 SYDVKM. Trimming left V 5 bases short and J 7 bases short, with 15 bases between. The CDR3 has 14 amino acids. CDR3 amino acids: CASSEAEPGNIQYF. Written as DNA, the CDR3 is TGTGCCAGCAGTGAGGCAGAGCCAGGGAACATTCAGTACTTC.

The chain carries TRBV5-1 and TRBJ2-2; TRBD2 agrees at 8 bases. Trimming cost V 0 bases and J 6 bases; bases outside gene matches: 4. Germline CDR1 reads SGHRS; CDR2 reads YFSETQ. The CDR3 covers 15 residues. CDR3 nucleotides: TGCGCCAGCAGCTTGGATTCGCGGGAGGCCGGGGAGCTGTTTTTT. As protein: CASSLDSREAGELFF.

The chain carries TRBV9 and TRBJ2-7; 8 bases are shared with TRBD2. From germline, CDR1 is SGDLS and CDR2 YYNGEE. V trimming: 5 bases; J trimming: 7 bases; junction bases outside the gene matches: 11. The CDR3 contains 14 residues. The CDR3 spells CASSSGLGGGEQYF. CDR3 DNA sequence: TGTGCCAGCAGTAGCGGGCTCGGCGGGGGGGAGCAGTACTTC.

The chain couples TRBV5-4 to TRBJ2-7; D uncertain. V dropped 0 bases and J dropped 6 bases, with 7 bases sitting between them. The CDR3 totals 12 residues. Looked up from germline, CDR1 is SGHNT and CDR2 is YYREEE (reference sequence). This CDR3 reads CASSLAGSEQYF. In DNA, the CDR3 is TGTGCCAGCAGCTTGGCCGGATCCGAGCAGTACTTC.

This chain joins TRBV6-5 and TRBJ2-7, with D uncertain. The CDR3 is made up of 14 amino acids. Germline V gene data show CDR1 as MNHEY and CDR2 as SVGAGI. V was shortened by 5 bases and J by 4 bases, with 15 bases between the two germline ends. The CDR3 is CASSLSGRIYEQYF. The CDR3 DNA sequence: TGTGCCAGCAGTCTTTCCGGACGGATTTACGAGCAGTACTTC.

This clone was found once. The J gene is TRBJ2-3, the V gene TRBV7-9; TRBD2 aligns across 13 bases. The CDR3 consists of 15 residues. Trimming took 2 bases from V and 4 from J; bases not matched to a gene: 0. Germline CDR1 and CDR2: SEHNR and FQNEAQ (reference sequence). In nucleotides, the CDR3 is TGTGCCAGCAGCTTAACTAGCGGGAGGGCAGATACGCAGTATTTT. Translation: CASSLTSGRADTQYF. Full variable domain (missing parts from reference TRBV7-9 and TRBJ2-3): DTGVSQNPRHKITKRGQNVTFRCDPISEHNRLYWYRQTLGQGPEFLTYFQNEAQLEKSRLLSDRFSAERPKGSFSTLEIQRTEQGDSAMYLCASSLTSGRADTQYFGPGTRLTVL.

V gene TRBV28 combines with J gene TRBJ2-1, with a possible D match to TRBD2 (6 bases). The CDR3 extends over 15 amino acids. CDR1 MDHEN and CDR2 SYDVKM come from the germline V gene. V was clipped by 3 bases and J by 10 bases, with 19 bases between them. As DNA, the CDR3 is TGTGCCAGCAGTTTGCCGCACGAAGGCGGGGTGGAGCAGTTCTTC. Translation: CASSLPHEGGVEQFF.

This chain joins TRBV10-3 and TRBJ1-1, with 7 bases identical to TRBD1. The CDR3 contains 16 residues. Trimming took 6 bases from V and 0 from J; bases not matched to a gene: 10. Per germline, CDR1 ENHRY and CDR2 SYGVKD. The CDR3 spells CAISELTGTMNTEAFF. The CDR3 coding sequence is TGTGCCATCAGCGAACTGACAGGGACCATGAACACTGAAGCTTTCTTT.

The V call is TRBV7-6, the J call TRBJ1-1; weak D call: TRBD1 (5 bases). Germline CDR1 reads SGHVS; CDR2 reads FNYEAQ. There are 17 residues in the CDR3. V was trimmed by 1 base and J by 1 base, leaving 16 bases between them. CDR3 in DNA: TGTGCCAGCAGCTTAGGGAGAACCGGGACCCCGAACACTGAAGCTTTCTTT. Amino acids: CASSLGRTGTPNTEAFF.